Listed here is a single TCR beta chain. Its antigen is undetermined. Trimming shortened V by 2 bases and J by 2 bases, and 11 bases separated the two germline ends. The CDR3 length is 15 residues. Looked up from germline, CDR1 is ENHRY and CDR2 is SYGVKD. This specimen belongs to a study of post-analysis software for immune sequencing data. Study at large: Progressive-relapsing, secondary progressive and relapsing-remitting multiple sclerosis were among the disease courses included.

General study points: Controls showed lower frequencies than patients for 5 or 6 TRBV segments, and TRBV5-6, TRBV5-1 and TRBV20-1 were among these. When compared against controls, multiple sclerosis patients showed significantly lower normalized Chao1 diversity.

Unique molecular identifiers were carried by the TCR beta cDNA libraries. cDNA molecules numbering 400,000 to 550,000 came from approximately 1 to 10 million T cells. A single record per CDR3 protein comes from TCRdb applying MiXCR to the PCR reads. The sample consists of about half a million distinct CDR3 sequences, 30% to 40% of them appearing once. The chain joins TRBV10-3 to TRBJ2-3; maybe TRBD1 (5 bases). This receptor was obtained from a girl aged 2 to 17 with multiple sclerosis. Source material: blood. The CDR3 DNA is TGTGCCATCAGTGAGGGCAGGGCTGACACAGATACGCAGTATTTT. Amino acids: CAISEGRADTDTQYF.